This T cell receptor (beta chain) was identified during a study of T cell repertoires in cytomegalovirus infection. Across the whole study: It was the public TCR beta signatures that indicated both CMV infection and matching HLA type.

The germline V gene has CDR1 MNHEY and CDR2 SMNVEV (reference sequence). V lost 4 bases, J lost 3 bases, and 2 bases stayed unmatched. This CDR3 is built from 13 residues. With regard to this clonotype: Antigen specificity is unknown.

TCRdb analysed the reads with MiXCR anew, one entry per CDR3 protein. This table has about 570,000 distinct CDR3 sequences, approximately 40% appearing once. The V and J genes are TRBV27 and TRBJ1-1; 7 nucleotides line up with TRBD1. Sample: cultured PBMCs, taken from culture after CMV antigen stimulation. The clonotype comes from a human donor in good health (CMV status not recorded). Some clones in this sample may be carry-over from other donors' samples. The CDR3 bases are TGTGCCAGCAGTTGGGACAGACACACTGAAGCTTTCTTT. This gives the protein CASSWDRHTEAFF.